Below, 4 T cell receptor beta chains from the same sample are listed, as sequenced in a study of CD8+ T cells in alopecia areata. Treatment specified: oral pan-JAK inhibitor, 5-10 mg twice daily. cDNA serving as the sequencing template came from extracted, reverse transcribed RNA. Sequencing was performed with immunoSEQ multiplex PCR; in TCRdb, only in-frame clones are kept and a portion is missing. This sample has 200,000 to 250,000 clones, with about three fifths found just once. The input for sequencing was CD4+ T cells sorted from blood, taken at week 4, from a patient treated with tofacitinib. The receptors derive from a human donor with alopecia areata.

J is TRBJ2-3 and V is TRBV19; D remains ambiguous. Germline CDR1 LNHDA, CDR2 SQIVND (reference sequence). The CDR3 loop spans 14 amino acids. With 9 bases removed from V and 2 bases from J, the gap between germline ends came to 15 bases. Here the CDR3 DNA reads TGTGCCAGCGCCGGTGGGCTTTTCACAGATACGCAGTATTTT. Amino acids: CASAGGLFTDTQYF.

V usage is TRBV11-2 and J usage is TRBJ2-4; 9 bases align to TRBD2. Germline-derived CDR1 and CDR2 are SGHAT and FQNNGV. The CDR3 consists of 14 residues. V dropped 3 bases and J dropped 6; count of bases not matched to a gene: 3. In DNA, the CDR3 is TGTGCCAGCAGCTTTAGCGGGGGCCGAAACATTCAGTACTTC. It encodes CASSFSGGRNIQYF.

J is TRBJ2-4 and V is TRBV5-6; the D gene is possibly TRBD1 (6 bases). Germline loops: CDR1 SGHDT, CDR2 YYEEEE. Trimming took 3 bases from V and 1 from J, leaving 11 bases between them. The CDR3 is 15 residues long. CDR3 residues: CASSYSRGAKNIQYF. CDR3 bases: TGTGCCAGCAGCTATAGCAGGGGTGCCAAAAACATTCAGTACTTC.

The rearrangement links TRBV7-9 to TRBJ2-5, with 7 bases lining up with TRBD2. Trimming at V came to 4 bases and at J to 2 bases, leaving 10 bases not matched to a gene. Germline V gives CDR1 SEHNR, CDR2 FQNEAQ (reference sequence). The CDR3 runs to 16 residues. CDR3: CASSSTPGGGQETQYF. The CDR3 DNA reads TGTGCCAGCAGCTCAACCCCTGGCGGGGGTCAAGAGACCCAGTACTTC.